A selection of T cell receptor beta chains follows, all from one sample in a study of blood T cell repertoires in COVID-19. Here immunoSEQ multiplex PCR was the method, and the copy in TCRdb shows in-frame clones only, minus some. Of approximately 210,000 clones in the sample, around 92% were seen once. The sequencing sample was made of peripheral blood. These receptors originate from a man between 25 and 39 years old with acute or convalescent COVID-19. CDR3s include the opening cysteine and the closing phenylalanine or tryptophan. A D gene is named only where the DNA matches it firmly. Clone size is given for some rows only: seen once, a few or many times, or a class if the clone is expanded.

D gene: TRBD2; clone size: -; V gene: TRBV29-1; J gene: TRBJ2-3; CDR3 length: 16; CDR3 DNA: TGCAGCGTTGAAGGGCCCAGCGGGGGGGCAGTAGATACGCAGTATTTT; CDR3 protein: CSVEGPSGGAVDTQYF
D gene: -; clone size: -; V gene: TRBV13; J gene: TRBJ1-2; CDR3 length: 14; CDR3 DNA: TGTGCCAGCAGCTTAGGGGCGCCACAGGATGGCTACACCTTC; CDR3 protein: CASSLGAPQDGYTF
D gene: -; clone size: -; V gene: TRBV6-6; J gene: TRBJ2-7; CDR3 length: 14; CDR3 DNA: TGTGCCAGCACCCAGCGTGGCGCGTCCCGCGAGCAGTACTTC; CDR3 protein: CASTQRGASREQYF
D gene: -; clone size: -; V gene: TRBV19; J gene: TRBJ1-1; CDR3 length: 12; CDR3 DNA: TGTGCCAGTAGTATCGGAGTCCGCGAAGCTTTCTTT; CDR3 protein: CASSIGVREAFF
D gene: -; clone size: -; V gene: TRBV6-5; J gene: TRBJ1-1; CDR3 length: 11; CDR3 DNA: TGTGCCAGCACAAGGGGGTCGGAAGCTTTCTTT; CDR3 protein: CASTRGSEAFF
D gene: TRBD1; clone size: -; V gene: TRBV5-5; J gene: TRBJ2-1; CDR3 length: 16; CDR3 DNA: TGTGCCAGCAGCAATCTGAGGACAGGGGGGGACAATGAGCAGTTCTTC; CDR3 protein: CASSNLRTGGDNEQFF
D gene: -; clone size: few; V gene: TRBV2; J gene: TRBJ2-1; CDR3 length: 14; CDR3 DNA: TGTGCCAGCATTCGACTAGTCGGGCAGGATGAGCAGTTCTTC; CDR3 protein: CASIRLVGQDEQFF
D gene: -; clone size: -; V gene: TRBV9; J gene: TRBJ1-6; CDR3 length: 14; CDR3 DNA: TGTGCCAGCAGCGGGCAGGGGTATAATTCACCCCTCCACTTT; CDR3 protein: CASSGQGYNSPLHF
D gene: -; clone size: -; V gene: TRBV4-2; J gene: TRBJ2-3; CDR3 length: 14; CDR3 DNA: TGTGCCAGCAGCCAAGCCCAGGGGCCAGATACGCAGTATTTT; CDR3 protein: CASSQAQGPDTQYF
D gene: -; clone size: -; V gene: TRBV6-1; J gene: TRBJ2-7; CDR3 length: 13; CDR3 DNA: TGTGCCAGCAGTGAAATCCTAGCCCACGAGCAGTACTTC; CDR3 protein: CASSEILAHEQYF
D gene: TRBD2; clone size: -; V gene: TRBV9; J gene: TRBJ2-5; CDR3 length: 17; CDR3 DNA: TGTGCCAGCAGCTACCTCGGCGGGGGTAATTGGAAGGAGACCCAGTACTTC; CDR3 protein: CASSYLGGGNWKETQYF
D gene: TRBD1; clone size: -; V gene: TRBV11-3; J gene: TRBJ1-1; CDR3 length: 13; CDR3 DNA: TGTGCCAGCAGCCGGGGGACAGGATCTGAAGCTTTCTTT; CDR3 protein: CASSRGTGSEAFF
D gene: TRBD1; clone size: -; V gene: TRBV2; J gene: TRBJ1-2; CDR3 length: 15; CDR3 DNA: TGTGCCAGCAGTGAAGGTGACAGGGTAATGGATGGCTACACCTTC; CDR3 protein: CASSEGDRVMDGYTF
D gene: -; clone size: -; V gene: TRBV7-9; J gene: TRBJ2-4; CDR3 length: 16; CDR3 DNA: TGTGCCAGCAGCCCAGCGGAAGATCTAGCCAAAAACATTCAGTACTTC; CDR3 protein: CASSPAEDLAKNIQYF
D gene: -; clone size: -; V gene: TRBV27; J gene: TRBJ2-1; CDR3 length: 13; CDR3 DNA: TGTGCCAGCGAGGACAGCCTATACAATGAGCAGTTCTTC; CDR3 protein: CASEDSLYNEQFF
D gene: TRBD2; clone size: -; V gene: TRBV28; J gene: TRBJ2-7; CDR3 length: 15; CDR3 DNA: TGTGCCAGCAGTCCACCGGGACTAGCGGGATCCGAGCAGTACTTC; CDR3 protein: CASSPPGLAGSEQYF
D gene: -; clone size: -; V gene: TRBV7-2; J gene: TRBJ2-7; CDR3 length: 14; CDR3 DNA: TGTGCCAGCAGCCCAGGCCTGGTAGCCTACGAGCAGTACTTC; CDR3 protein: CASSPGLVAYEQYF
D gene: -; clone size: -; V gene: TRBV5-1; J gene: TRBJ2-3; CDR3 length: 12; CDR3 DNA: TGCGCCACCAGACTAAACACAGATACGCAGTATTTT; CDR3 protein: CATRLNTDTQYF
D gene: -; clone size: -; V gene: TRBV10-2; J gene: TRBJ1-4; CDR3 length: 13; CDR3 DNA: TGCGCCAGCAGGAGGGAGAGTAATGAAAAACTGTTTTTT; CDR3 protein: CASRRESNEKLFF
D gene: TRBD2; clone size: -; V gene: TRBV6-5; J gene: TRBJ2-7; CDR3 length: 15; CDR3 DNA: TGTGCCAGCAAGGTGGCGGGAGGGCCTACCTACGAGCAGTACTTC; CDR3 protein: CASKVAGGPTYEQYF
D gene: -; clone size: once; V gene: TRBV6-5; J gene: TRBJ1-4; CDR3 length: 16; CDR3 DNA: TGTGCCAGCAGTTACTCTGTGGGTAGCAATAATGAAAAACTGTTTTTT; CDR3 protein: CASSYSVGSNNEKLFF
D gene: TRBD1; clone size: -; V gene: TRBV3-1/TRBV3-2; J gene: TRBJ1-6; CDR3 length: 14; CDR3 DNA: TGTGCCAGCAGCCTAAGAACAGGGGACTCACCCCTCCACTTT; CDR3 protein: CASSLRTGDSPLHF
D gene: -; clone size: -; V gene: TRBV5-1; J gene: TRBJ1-1; CDR3 length: 16; CDR3 DNA: TGCGCCAGCAGCGACTTAAGGGGTAAAGGGAACACTGAAGCTTTCTTT; CDR3 protein: CASSDLRGKGNTEAFF
D gene: TRBD1; clone size: -; V gene: TRBV10-3; J gene: TRBJ2-7; CDR3 length: 14; CDR3 DNA: TGTGCCATCAGCCTGGGACAGGGTCAGAGGGAGCAGTACTTC; CDR3 protein: CAISLGQGQREQYF
D gene: -; clone size: -; V gene: TRBV7-6; J gene: TRBJ2-3; CDR3 length: 15; CDR3 DNA: TGTGCCAGCAGCTTAACGGGGAACCGAGCAGATACGCAGTATTTT; CDR3 protein: CASSLTGNRADTQYF
D gene: -; clone size: -; V gene: TRBV29-1; J gene: TRBJ2-3; CDR3 length: 15; CDR3 DNA: TGCAGCGTTAAAAACGGATTCCAGGGGTCAGATACGCAGTATTTT; CDR3 protein: CSVKNGFQGSDTQYF
D gene: -; clone size: -; V gene: TRBV7-3; J gene: TRBJ2-3; CDR3 length: 14; CDR3 DNA: TGTGCCAGCAGCTTAAGGCGGGGCACAGATACGCAGTATTTT; CDR3 protein: CASSLRRGTDTQYF
D gene: TRBD1; clone size: -; V gene: TRBV3-1/TRBV3-2; J gene: TRBJ2-3; CDR3 length: 15; CDR3 DNA: TGTGCCAGCAGCCCCGGGACAGGGTTCACAGATACGCAGTATTTT; CDR3 protein: CASSPGTGFTDTQYF
D gene: -; clone size: once; V gene: TRBV4-1; J gene: TRBJ2-5; CDR3 length: 15; CDR3 DNA: TGCGCCAGCAGCCAAAGCCCTACAGGGTCGGAGACCCAGTACTTC; CDR3 protein: CASSQSPTGSETQYF
D gene: -; clone size: -; V gene: TRBV2; J gene: TRBJ1-5; CDR3 length: 14; CDR3 DNA: TGTGCCAGCAGGCCCGGGACACTAAATCAGCCCCAGCATTTT; CDR3 protein: CASRPGTLNQPQHF
D gene: -; clone size: -; V gene: TRBV11-2; J gene: TRBJ2-7; CDR3 length: 15; CDR3 DNA: TGTGCCAGCAGCTTAATTGGAGGGATCTCCTACGAGCAGTACTTC; CDR3 protein: CASSLIGGISYEQYF
D gene: TRBD2; clone size: -; V gene: TRBV19; J gene: TRBJ2-7; CDR3 length: 15; CDR3 DNA: TGTGCCAGTAGAGGGACTAGCGGGGCCCCCTACGAGCAGTACTTC; CDR3 protein: CASRGTSGAPYEQYF
D gene: -; clone size: -; V gene: TRBV3-1/TRBV3-2; J gene: TRBJ1-2; CDR3 length: 14; CDR3 DNA: TGTGCCAGCAGCCAGTATATTCGGGGAGAGGGCTACACCTTC; CDR3 protein: CASSQYIRGEGYTF
D gene: TRBD1; clone size: once; V gene: TRBV2; J gene: TRBJ1-1; CDR3 length: 16; CDR3 DNA: TGTGCCAGCAGCCCCAGACAGGGGGCAAGGGGCACTGAAGCTTTCTTT; CDR3 protein: CASSPRQGARGTEAFF
D gene: -; clone size: -; V gene: TRBV5-1; J gene: TRBJ1-3; CDR3 length: 15; CDR3 DNA: TGCGCCAGCAGCTTGGAACGTGGCAGTGGAAACACCATATATTTT; CDR3 protein: CASSLERGSGNTIYF
D gene: -; clone size: -; V gene: TRBV9; J gene: TRBJ1-3; CDR3 length: 14; CDR3 DNA: TGTGCCAGCAGCGGTGGTAGAACTGGAAACACCATATATTTT; CDR3 protein: CASSGGRTGNTIYF
D gene: TRBD1; clone size: -; V gene: TRBV28; J gene: TRBJ1-1; CDR3 length: 17; CDR3 DNA: TGTGCCAGCAGCCCCTCGCAGGGGGCAGGGGTGAACACTGAAGCTTTCTTT; CDR3 protein: CASSPSQGAGVNTEAFF
D gene: TRBD1; clone size: -; V gene: TRBV3-1/TRBV3-2; J gene: TRBJ1-2; CDR3 length: 13; CDR3 DNA: TGTGCCAGCAGCCTGGACAGGGTTTCTGGCTACACCTTC; CDR3 protein: CASSLDRVSGYTF
D gene: TRBD2; clone size: -; V gene: TRBV30; J gene: TRBJ2-3; CDR3 length: 15; CDR3 DNA: TGTGCCTGGAGTGAAGGACTAGCTGGCACAGATACGCAGTATTTT; CDR3 protein: CAWSEGLAGTDTQYF
D gene: TRBD1; clone size: -; V gene: TRBV15; J gene: TRBJ2-7; CDR3 length: 14; CDR3 DNA: TGTGCCACCACTCTCGGGACAGGGCTAAGCGAGCAGTACTTC; CDR3 protein: CATTLGTGLSEQYF